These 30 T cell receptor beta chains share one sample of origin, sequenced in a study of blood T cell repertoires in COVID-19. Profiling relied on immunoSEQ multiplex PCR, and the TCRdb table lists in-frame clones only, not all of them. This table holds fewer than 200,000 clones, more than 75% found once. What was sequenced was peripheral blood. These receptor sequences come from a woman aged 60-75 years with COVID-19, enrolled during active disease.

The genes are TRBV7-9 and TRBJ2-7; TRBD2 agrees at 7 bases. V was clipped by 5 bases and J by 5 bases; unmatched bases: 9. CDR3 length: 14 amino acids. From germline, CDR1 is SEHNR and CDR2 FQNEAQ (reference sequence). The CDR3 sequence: CASSQSTRENEQYF. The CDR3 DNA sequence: TGTGCCAGCAGCCAATCAACGCGGGAGAACGAGCAGTACTTC.

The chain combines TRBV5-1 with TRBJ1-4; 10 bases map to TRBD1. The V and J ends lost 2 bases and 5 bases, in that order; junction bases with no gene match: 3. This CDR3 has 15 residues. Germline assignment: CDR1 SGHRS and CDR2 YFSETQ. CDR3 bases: TGCGCCAGCAGCTTACGGACAGGGGGGAATGAAAAACTGTTTTTT. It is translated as CASSLRTGGNEKLFF.

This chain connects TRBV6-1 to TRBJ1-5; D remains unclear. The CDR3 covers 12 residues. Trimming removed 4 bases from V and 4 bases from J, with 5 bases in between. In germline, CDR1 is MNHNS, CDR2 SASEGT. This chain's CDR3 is CASSAQNQPQHF. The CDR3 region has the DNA TGTGCCAGCAGTGCCCAGAATCAGCCCCAGCATTTT.

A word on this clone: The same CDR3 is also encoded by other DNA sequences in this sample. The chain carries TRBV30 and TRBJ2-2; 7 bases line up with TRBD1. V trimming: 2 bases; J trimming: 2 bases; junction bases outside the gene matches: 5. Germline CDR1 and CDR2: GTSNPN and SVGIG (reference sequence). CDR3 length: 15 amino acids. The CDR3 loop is CAWSPGTANTGELFF. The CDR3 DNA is TGTGCCTGGAGTCCCGGGACAGCCAACACCGGGGAGCTGTTTTTT.

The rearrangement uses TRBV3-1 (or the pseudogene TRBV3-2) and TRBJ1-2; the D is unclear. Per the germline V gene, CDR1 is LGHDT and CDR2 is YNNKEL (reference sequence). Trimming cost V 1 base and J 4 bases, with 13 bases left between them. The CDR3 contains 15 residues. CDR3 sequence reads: CASSQVVRSSYGYTF. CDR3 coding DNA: TGTGCCAGCAGCCAAGTTGTCCGGAGTAGCTATGGCTACACCTTC.

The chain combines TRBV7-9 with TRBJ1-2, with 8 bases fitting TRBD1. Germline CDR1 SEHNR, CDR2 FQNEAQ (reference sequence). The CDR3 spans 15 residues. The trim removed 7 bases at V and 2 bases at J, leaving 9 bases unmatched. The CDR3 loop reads CASNTIDRGNYGYTF. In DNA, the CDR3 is TGTGCCAGCAACACTATCGACAGGGGCAACTATGGCTACACCTTC.

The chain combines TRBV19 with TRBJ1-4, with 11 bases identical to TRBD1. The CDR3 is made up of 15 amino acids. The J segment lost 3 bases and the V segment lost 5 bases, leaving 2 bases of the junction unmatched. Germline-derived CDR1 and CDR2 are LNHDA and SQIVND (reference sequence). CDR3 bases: TGTGCCAGTAGTGGACAGGGGGCGGCTAATGAAAAACTGTTTTTT. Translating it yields CASSGQGAANEKLFF.

The CDR3 spells CASSEGKRESQPQHF. DNA for the CDR3: TGTGCCAGCAGCGAAGGGAAGAGGGAGAGTCAGCCCCAGCATTTT. This chain uses TRBV9 with TRBJ1-5; D unresolved. Germline V gene sequence: CDR1 SGDLS, CDR2 YYNGEE. With 3 bases removed from V and 6 bases from J, the gap between germline ends came to 16 bases. The CDR3 has 15 amino acids.

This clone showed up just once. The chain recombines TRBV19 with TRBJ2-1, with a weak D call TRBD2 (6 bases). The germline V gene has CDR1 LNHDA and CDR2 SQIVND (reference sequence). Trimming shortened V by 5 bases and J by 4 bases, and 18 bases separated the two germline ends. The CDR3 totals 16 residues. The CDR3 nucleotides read TGTGCCAGTAGTCTCTGGGGTAGCGGCGATTACAATGAGCAGTTCTTC. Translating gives CASSLWGSGDYNEQFF.

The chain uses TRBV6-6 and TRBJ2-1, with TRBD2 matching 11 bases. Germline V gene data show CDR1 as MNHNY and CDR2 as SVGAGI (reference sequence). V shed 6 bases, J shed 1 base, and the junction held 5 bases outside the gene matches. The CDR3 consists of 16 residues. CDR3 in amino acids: CASRQLAGGSYNEQFF. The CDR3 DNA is TGTGCCAGCAGACAGTTAGCGGGAGGGTCCTACAATGAGCAGTTCTTC.

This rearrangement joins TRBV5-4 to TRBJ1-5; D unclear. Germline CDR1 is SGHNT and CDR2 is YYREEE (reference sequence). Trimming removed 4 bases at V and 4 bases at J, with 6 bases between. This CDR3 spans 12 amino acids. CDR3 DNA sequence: TGTGCCAGCAGCCTACTGAATCAGCCCCAGCATTTT. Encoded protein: CASSLLNQPQHF.

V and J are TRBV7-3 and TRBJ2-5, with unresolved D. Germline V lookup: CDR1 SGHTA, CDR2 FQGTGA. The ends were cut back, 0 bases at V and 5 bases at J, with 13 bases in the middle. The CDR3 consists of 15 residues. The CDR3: CASSLTKVTRETQYF. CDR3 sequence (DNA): TGTGCCAGCAGCTTAACCAAGGTGACGAGGGAGACCCAGTACTTC.

DNA for the CDR3: TGTGCCAGTATATCTGACAGGGTGAACACTGAAGCTTTCTTT. As protein: CASISDRVNTEAFF. The V and J genes are TRBV19 and TRBJ1-1, with 7 positions matching TRBD1. V shed 7 bases and J 0 bases; nucleotides not matched to a gene: 5. Germline V CDR1 and CDR2: LNHDA, SQIVND (reference sequence). The CDR3 covers 14 residues.

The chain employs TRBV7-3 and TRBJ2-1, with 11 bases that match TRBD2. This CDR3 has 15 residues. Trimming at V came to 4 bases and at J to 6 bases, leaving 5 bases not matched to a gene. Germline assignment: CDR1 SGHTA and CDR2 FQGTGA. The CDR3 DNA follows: TGTGCCAGCAGCTCAGAGGGACTAGCGGCCAATGAGCAGTTCTTC. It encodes CASSSEGLAANEQFF. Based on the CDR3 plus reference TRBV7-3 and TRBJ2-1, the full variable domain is GAGVSQTPSNKVTEKGKYVELRCDPISGHTALYWYRQSLGQGPEFLIYFQGTGAADDSGLPNDRFFAVRPEGSVSTLKIQRTERGDSAVYLCASSSEGLAANEQFFGPGTRLTVL.

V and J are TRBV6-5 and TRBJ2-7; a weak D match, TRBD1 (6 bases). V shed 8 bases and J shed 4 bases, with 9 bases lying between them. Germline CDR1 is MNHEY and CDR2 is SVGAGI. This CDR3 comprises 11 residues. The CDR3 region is CASGQGYEQYV. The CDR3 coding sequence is TGTGCCAGCGGGCAGGGGTACGAGCAGTACGTC.

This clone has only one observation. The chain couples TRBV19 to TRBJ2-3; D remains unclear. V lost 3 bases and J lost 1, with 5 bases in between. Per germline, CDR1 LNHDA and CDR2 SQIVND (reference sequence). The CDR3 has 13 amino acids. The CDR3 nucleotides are TGTGCCAGTAGTATGTCGGGCACAGATACGCAGTATTTT. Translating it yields CASSMSGTDTQYF.

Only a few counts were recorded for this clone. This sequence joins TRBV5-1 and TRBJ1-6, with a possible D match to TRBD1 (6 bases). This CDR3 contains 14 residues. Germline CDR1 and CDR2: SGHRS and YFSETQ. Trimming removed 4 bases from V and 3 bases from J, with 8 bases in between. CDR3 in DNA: TGCGCCAGCAGCGGCAGGGGCTATAATTCACCCCTCCACTTT. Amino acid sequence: CASSGRGYNSPLHF.

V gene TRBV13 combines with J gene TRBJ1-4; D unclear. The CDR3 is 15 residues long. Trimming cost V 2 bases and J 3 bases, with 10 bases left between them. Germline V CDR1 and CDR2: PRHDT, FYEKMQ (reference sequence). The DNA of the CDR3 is TGTGCCAGCAGCTTAAAGCGTCCTTCTAATGAAAAACTGTTTTTT. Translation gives CASSLKRPSNEKLFF.

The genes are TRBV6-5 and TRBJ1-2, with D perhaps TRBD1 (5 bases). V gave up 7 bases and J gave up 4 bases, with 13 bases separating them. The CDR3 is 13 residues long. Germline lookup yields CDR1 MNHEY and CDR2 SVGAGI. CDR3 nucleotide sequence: TGTGCCAGCATCGTCTCAGGGCTCTATGGCTACACCTTC. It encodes CASIVSGLYGYTF.

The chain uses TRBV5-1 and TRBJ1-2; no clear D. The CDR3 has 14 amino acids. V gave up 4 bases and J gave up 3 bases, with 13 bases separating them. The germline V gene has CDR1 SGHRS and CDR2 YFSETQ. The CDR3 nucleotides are TGCGCCAGCAGCCCACAGCTTTTTGACTATGGCTACACCTTC. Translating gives CASSPQLFDYGYTF.

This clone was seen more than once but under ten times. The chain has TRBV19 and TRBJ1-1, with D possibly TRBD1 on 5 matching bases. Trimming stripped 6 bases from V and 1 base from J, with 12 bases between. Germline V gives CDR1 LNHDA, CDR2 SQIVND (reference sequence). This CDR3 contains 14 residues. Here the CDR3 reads CASRIGQGNTEAFF. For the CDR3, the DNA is TGTGCCAGTAGAATCGGGCAGGGGAACACTGAAGCTTTCTTT. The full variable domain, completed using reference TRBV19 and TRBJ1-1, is DGGITQSPKYLFRKEGQNVTLSCEQNLNHDAMYWYRQDPGQGLRLIYYSQIVNDFQKGDIAEGYSVSREKKESFPLTVTSAQKNPTAFYLCASRIGQGNTEAFFGQGTRLTVV.

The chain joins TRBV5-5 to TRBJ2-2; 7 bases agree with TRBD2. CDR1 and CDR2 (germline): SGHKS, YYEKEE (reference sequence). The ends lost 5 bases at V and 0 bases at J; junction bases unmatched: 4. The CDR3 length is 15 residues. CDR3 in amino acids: CASRWLAANTGELFF. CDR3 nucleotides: TGTGCCAGCAGGTGGCTAGCGGCGAACACCGGGGAGCTGTTTTTT.

CDR3 in amino acids: CASSLNRVNTGELFF. The CDR3 region has the DNA TGTGCCAGCAGCTTAAACAGGGTAAACACCGGGGAGCTGTTTTTT. V gene TRBV7-8 combines with J gene TRBJ2-2, with D perhaps TRBD1 (6 bases). This CDR3 has 15 residues. Trimming removed 2 bases at V and 2 bases at J, with 9 bases between. CDR1 and CDR2 from the germline V gene are SGHVS and FQNEAQ.

The DNA of the CDR3 is TGCAGCGTCTTACAGGGGGCGTGGGAGACCCAGTACTTC. Translating gives CSVLQGAWETQYF. The chain employs TRBV29-1 and TRBJ2-5, with TRBD1 identical over 9 bases. Germline-derived CDR1 and CDR2 are SQVTM and ANQGSEA. V gave up 6 bases and J gave up 5 bases; unmatched junction bases: 7. The CDR3 runs 13 residues.

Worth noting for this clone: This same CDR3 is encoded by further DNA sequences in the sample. This CDR3 reads CASSLTGGIYNEQFF. The CDR3 nucleotides are TGTGCCAGCAGCTTAACGGGAGGGATTTACAATGAGCAGTTCTTC. This chain links TRBV7-3 with TRBJ2-1; 7 bases are a match to TRBD2. Germline values: CDR1 SGHTA, CDR2 FQGTGA. The CDR3 length is 15 residues. V lost 0 bases and J lost 4; bases outside the gene matches: 3.

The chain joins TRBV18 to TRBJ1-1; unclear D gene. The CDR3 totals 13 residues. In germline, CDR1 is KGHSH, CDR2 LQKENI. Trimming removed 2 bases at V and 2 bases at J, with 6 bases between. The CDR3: CASSPAGNTEAFF. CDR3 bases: TGTGCCAGCTCACCAGCGGGAAACACTGAAGCTTTCTTT. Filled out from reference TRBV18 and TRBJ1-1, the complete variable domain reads NAGVMQNPRHLVRRRGQEARLRCSPMKGHSHVYWYRQLPEEGLKFMVYLQKENIIDESGMPKERFSAEFPKEGPSILRIQQVVRGDSAAYFCASSPAGNTEAFFGQGTRLTVV.

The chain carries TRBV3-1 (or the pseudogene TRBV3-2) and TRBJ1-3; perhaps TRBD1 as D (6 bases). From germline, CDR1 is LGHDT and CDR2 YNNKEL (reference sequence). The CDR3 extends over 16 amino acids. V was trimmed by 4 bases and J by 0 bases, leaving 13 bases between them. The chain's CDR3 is CASSPEDRISGNTIYF. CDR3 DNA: TGTGCCAGCAGCCCTGAAGACAGGATCTCTGGAAACACCATATATTTT.

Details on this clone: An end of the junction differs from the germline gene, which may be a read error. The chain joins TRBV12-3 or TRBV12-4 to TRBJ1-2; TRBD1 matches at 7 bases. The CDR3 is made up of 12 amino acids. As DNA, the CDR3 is TGCGCGACAGGGTCATTCTCCTATGGCTACACCTTC. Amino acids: CATGSFSYGYTF.

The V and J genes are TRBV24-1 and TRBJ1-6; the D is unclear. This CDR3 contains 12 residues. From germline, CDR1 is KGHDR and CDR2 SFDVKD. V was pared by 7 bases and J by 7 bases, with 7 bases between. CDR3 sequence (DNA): TGTGCCACCAGCCGGGGAAATTCACCCCTCCACTTT. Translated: CATSRGNSPLHF.

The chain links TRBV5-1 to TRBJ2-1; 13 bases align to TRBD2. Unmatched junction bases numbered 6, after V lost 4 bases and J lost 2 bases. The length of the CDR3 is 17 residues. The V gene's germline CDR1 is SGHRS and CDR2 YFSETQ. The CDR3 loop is CASSTGTSGAAYNEQFF. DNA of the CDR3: TGCGCCAGCAGCACCGGGACTAGCGGGGCCGCCTACAATGAGCAGTTCTTC.